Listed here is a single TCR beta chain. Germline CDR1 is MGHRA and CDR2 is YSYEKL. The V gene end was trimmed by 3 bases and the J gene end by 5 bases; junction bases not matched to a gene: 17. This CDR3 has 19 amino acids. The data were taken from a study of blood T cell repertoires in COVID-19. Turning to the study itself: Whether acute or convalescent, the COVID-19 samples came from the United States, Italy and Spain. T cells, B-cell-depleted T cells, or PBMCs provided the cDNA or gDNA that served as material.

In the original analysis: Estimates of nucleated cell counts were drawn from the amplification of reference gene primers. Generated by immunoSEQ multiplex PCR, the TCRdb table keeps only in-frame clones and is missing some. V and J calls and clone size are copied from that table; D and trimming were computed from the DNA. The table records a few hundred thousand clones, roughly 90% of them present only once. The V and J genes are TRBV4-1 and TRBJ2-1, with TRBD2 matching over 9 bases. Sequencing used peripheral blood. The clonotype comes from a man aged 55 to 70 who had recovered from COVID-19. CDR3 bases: TGCGCCAGCAGCCAGGTTTTGATGAGCGGGGGGCCTACGAACAATGAGCAGTTCTTC. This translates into CASSQVLMSGGPTNNEQFF.